A selection of T cell receptor beta chains follows, all from one sample in a study of blood T cell repertoires in COVID-19. TCRdb keeps only in-frame clones here, not all; method: immunoSEQ multiplex PCR. Counted here are approximately 230,000 clones, about 80% occurring once; the ten biggest clones make up 15%. Input material: PBMCs or T cells enriched from blood (not recorded which). All receptors derive from a man aged 40-55 years who had recovered from COVID-19. Each CDR3 is given with its conserved first and last residue. The D gene is left open where the match is weak. Clone size, where shown, is once, few, many, or a class for clones that have expanded.

CASSRSGTGGGAFF	TGTGCCAGCAGCAGATCCGGGACAGGGGGTGGTGCTTTCTTT	TRBV11-2	TRBJ1-1	TRBD1	.
CASLPPRPGTGTGELFF	TGTGCCAGTCTTCCCCCACGTCCCGGGACAGGGACCGGGGAGCTGTTTTTT	TRBV19	TRBJ2-2	TRBD1	once
CASSPRQYLRSSYEQYF	TGTGCCAGCAGCCCCAGACAGTACCTCAGGAGCTCCTACGAGCAGTACTTC	TRBV3-1/TRBV3-2	TRBJ2-7	.	.
CASSISGTGELFF	TGTGCCAGCAGTATTAGCGGAACCGGGGAGCTGTTTTTT	TRBV27	TRBJ2-2	.	.
CAISESLTVNTEAFF	TGTGCCATCAGTGAGTCGCTGACAGTGAACACTGAAGCTTTCTTT	TRBV10-3	TRBJ1-1	.	.
CASSQTGPYGYTF	TGTGCCAGCAGCCAGACAGGCCCCTATGGCTACACCTTC	TRBV14	TRBJ1-2	.	.
CASSPTRSPGGYTF	TGTGCCAGCAGCCCAACCCGGTCCCCTGGTGGCTACACCTTC	TRBV27	TRBJ1-2	.	.
CASSVGSRNTEAFF	TGTGCCAGCAGTGTGGGGAGCAGGAACACTGAAGCTTTCTTT	TRBV2	TRBJ1-1	.	.
CASSPLAGSTDTQYF	TGTGCCAGCAGCCCACTAGCGGGAAGCACAGATACGCAGTATTTT	TRBV7-7	TRBJ2-3	TRBD2	.
CASSSHPTRLGGNEQFF	TGTGCCAGCAGCTCTCACCCGACAAGGTTGGGCGGGAATGAGCAGTTCTTC	TRBV7-3	TRBJ2-1	.	.
CASSPRDRALGEQYF	TGTGCCAGCAGCCCTAGGGACAGGGCATTGGGGGAGCAGTACTTC	TRBV27	TRBJ2-7	TRBD1	.
CASSYLRPHADIQYF	TGCGCCAGCAGCTATCTACGCCCCCATGCCGACATTCAGTACTTC	TRBV5-1	TRBJ2-4	.	.
CASSPRRQGTQYF	TGTGCCAGCAGCCCCCGACGGCAGGGTACGCAGTATTTT	TRBV7-3	TRBJ2-3	.	.
CASRVQGDEQFF	TGTGCCAGCAGGGTTCAGGGTGATGAGCAGTTCTTC	TRBV5-4	TRBJ2-1	.	.
CASGTANQPQHF	TGTGCCAGCGGGACAGCGAATCAGCCCCAGCATTTT	TRBV2	TRBJ1-5	TRBD1	few
CASSATGTGPSYEQYF	TGTGCCAGTAGTGCCACCGGGACAGGGCCCTCCTACGAGCAGTACTTC	TRBV19	TRBJ2-7	TRBD1	.
CASSDQRSPYEQYF	TGCGCCAGCAGTGATCAGCGGAGCCCCTACGAGCAGTACTTC	TRBV10-1	TRBJ2-7	.	.
CASSLTSGNGYTF	TGTGCCAGCAGCTTAACATCAGGGAACGGCTACACCTTC	TRBV7-3	TRBJ1-2	.	.
CASSAMALATGNTIYF	TGTGCCAGCAGTGCTATGGCTCTAGCCACTGGAAACACCATATATTTT	TRBV2	TRBJ1-3	.	.
CASSLDGASNTEAFF	TGTGCCAGCAGCTTAGATGGGGCTTCGAACACTGAAGCTTTCTTT	TRBV11-3	TRBJ1-1	.	.
CASSVAPWQDNTGELFF	TGTGCCAGCAGCGTAGCCCCGTGGCAAGATAACACCGGGGAGCTGTTTTTT	TRBV9	TRBJ2-2	.	.
CASRRTGGSYEQYF	TGTGCCAGCAGGCGGACGGGGGGCTCGTACGAGCAGTACTTC	TRBV27	TRBJ2-7	.	few
CASSLKQDRRNSPLHF	TGTGCCAGCAGCTTAAAACAAGACAGGCGGAATTCACCCCTCCACTTT	TRBV11-2	TRBJ1-6	.	.
CATSREMRNTIYF	TGTGCCACCAGCAGAGAGATGAGGAACACCATATATTTT	TRBV15	TRBJ1-3	.	.
CASSLGSGLGEKLFF	TGTGCCAGCAGCTTGGGGTCAGGGTTAGGAGAAAAACTGTTTTTT	TRBV5-6	TRBJ1-4	.	.
CASNVRQVNSPLHF	TGTGCCAGCAATGTGCGGCAAGTTAATTCACCCCTCCACTTT	TRBV2	TRBJ1-6	.	.
CASSQDHGGVIYGYTF	TGCGCCAGCAGCCAAGATCATGGCGGAGTAATCTATGGCTACACCTTC	TRBV4-1	TRBJ1-2	.	.
CASSPGSNEKLFF	TGTGCCAGCTCACCAGGCAGTAATGAAAAACTGTTTTTT	TRBV18	TRBJ1-4	.	few
CASSSDRLVNEKLFF	TGTGCCAGTAGTTCCGACCGACTTGTTAATGAAAAACTGTTTTTT	TRBV19	TRBJ1-4	.	.
CATSDSSGGTPDTQYF	TGTGCCACCAGTGATTCTAGCGGGGGAACTCCAGATACGCAGTATTTT	TRBV24-1	TRBJ2-3	TRBD2	.
CASSLGRNRDPSW	TGTGCCAGTAGCCTTGGGAGGAACCGGGATCCTTCTTGG	TRBV19	TRBJ1-4	.	.